This is a list of T cell receptor beta chains from one sample in a study of CD8+CD57+ T cells in acquired aplastic anemia. TCRdb itself ran the reads through MiXCR, one entry per CDR3 protein. The sample lists approximately 130,000 distinct CDR3 sequences, 55% to 70% occurring once. The material sequenced was sorted CD4+, CD8+, or CD8+CD57+ T cells (not recorded which) from PBMCs. The receptor source for this set is a human donor with aplastic anemia. Each CDR3 is given with its conserved first and last residue. The D gene is left open where the match is weak. Expanded clones are given a class, and other clones once, few, many or no size at all.

V	D	size	J	CDR3	DNA
TRBV7-2	.	few	TRBJ1-5	CASSLSWGSNQPQHF	TGTGCCAGCAGCTTAAGTTGGGGAAGCAATCAGCCCCAGCATTTT
TRBV2	.	.	TRBJ1-5	CASSELGRDQPQHF	TGTGCCAGCAGTGAGTTGGGCAGGGATCAGCCCCAGCATTTT
TRBV7-9	.	.	TRBJ1-3	CASSFWDSGNTIYF	TGTGCCAGCAGCTTCTGGGACTCTGGAAACACCATATATTTT
TRBV24-1	.	.	TRBJ2-1	CATSAVGGGNEQFF	TGTGCCACCAGTGCGGTAGGGGGAGGCAATGAGCAGTTCTTC
TRBV5-4	.	many	TRBJ2-3	CASSPWVGFDTQYF	TGTGCCAGCAGCCCTTGGGTAGGGTTCGATACGCAGTATTTT
TRBV10-3	.	.	TRBJ2-1	CAISESTASYDEQFF	TGTGCCATCAGTGAGTCGACAGCTTCATACGATGAGCAGTTCTTC
TRBV15	TRBD1	.	TRBJ2-5	CATGSTRTGVETQYF	TGTGCCACCGGATCCACGCGGACAGGGGTGGAGACCCAGTACTTC
TRBV7-6	.	.	TRBJ2-3	CASSLPASSTDTQYF	TGTGCCAGCAGCTTACCGGCCAGCTCCACAGATACGCAGTATTTT
TRBV29-1	TRBD1	.	TRBJ2-3	CSATGGLTDTQYF	TGCAGCGCAACAGGGGGCCTCACAGATACGCAGTATTTT
TRBV11-1	TRBD1	.	TRBJ1-3	CASSLTWTGEGNTIYF	TGTGCCAGCAGCTTAACATGGACAGGGGAAGGAAACACCATATATTTT
TRBV6-5	.	.	TRBJ1-2	CASSYSPRLQVYGYTF	TGTGCCAGCAGTTACTCCCCTCGGCTTCAGGTCTATGGCTACACCTTC
TRBV5-4	TRBD1	.	TRBJ2-1	CASSLVEGAKSYNEQFF	TGTGCCAGCAGCTTGGTTGAGGGGGCTAAATCCTACAATGAGCAGTTCTTC
TRBV11-2	TRBD2	.	TRBJ2-1	CASTGLAGGYNEQFF	TGTGCCAGCACCGGACTAGCGGGAGGCTACAATGAGCAGTTCTTC
TRBV6-5	.	many	TRBJ2-6	CASSYSSGANVLTF	TGTGCCAGCAGTTACTCGTCTGGGGCCAACGTCCTGACTTTC
TRBV14	.	.	TRBJ2-6	CASSQDRAGANVLTF	TGTGCCAGCAGCCAAGATCGAGCTGGAGCCAACGTCCTGACTTTC
TRBV24-1	.	.	TRBJ2-3	CATSVRDTQYF	TGTGCCACCAGTGTAAGGGATACGCAGTATTTT
TRBV11-1	.	.	TRBJ1-6	CASSSTGGLGGRSPLHF	TGTGCCAGCAGCTCGACGGGGGGGCTAGGGGGTCGGTCACCCCTCCACTTT
TRBV7-9	.	many	TRBJ2-1	CASSPPSYNEQFF	TGTGCCAGCAGCCCCCCGTCCTACAATGAGCAGTTCTTC
TRBV7-3	TRBD1	once	TRBJ2-7	CASSPTGTGGTQYF	TGTGCCAGCAGCCCCACCGGGACAGGGGGCACGCAGTACTTC
TRBV27	.	.	TRBJ2-5	CASRSLGSGETQYF	TGTGCCAGCAGATCCCTCGGCAGCGGGGAGACCCAGTACTTC
TRBV19	.	many	TRBJ1-2	CASSMIGVSGHGYTF	TGTGCCAGTAGTATGATCGGTGTATCTGGTCATGGCTACACCTTC
TRBV20-1	.	.	TRBJ2-7	CSATEAGTYEQYF	TGCAGTGCGACCGAAGCGGGCACCTACGAGCAGTACTTC
TRBV12-3/TRBV12-4	.	.	TRBJ2-5	CASSEGGGLGQETQYF	TGTGCCAGCAGCGAAGGAGGGGGGTTGGGCCAAGAGACCCAGTACTTC
TRBV6-6	.	.	TRBJ1-2	CASSGADGYTF	TGTGCCAGCAGCGGGGCCGATGGCTACACCTTC
TRBV4-1	TRBD2	.	TRBJ2-7	CASSQDTSGYEQYF	TGCGCCAGCAGCCAAGATACTAGCGGCTACGAGCAGTACTTC
TRBV20-1	.	.	TRBJ2-7	CSARHGAPYEQYF	TGCAGTGCTAGACACGGGGCACCCTACGAGCAGTACTTC
TRBV7-9	TRBD1	.	TRBJ2-7	CASGLGTGVEQYF	TGCGCCAGCGGTCTCGGGACAGGGGTCGAGCAGTACTTC
TRBV9	.	few	TRBJ1-6	CASSVTGNSPLHF	TGTGCCAGCAGCGTCACAGGGAATTCACCCCTCCACTTT
TRBV24-1	TRBD1	.	TRBJ2-3	CATSDPWTGPDTQYF	TGTGCCACCAGTGATCCCTGGACAGGGCCGGATACGCAGTATTTT
TRBV25-1	.	.	TRBJ1-6	CATRAPNSPLHF	TGTGCCACCAGGGCACCAAATTCACCCCTCCACTTT
TRBV10-2	.	.	TRBJ1-1	CASSEPGGTEAFF	TGCGCCAGCAGTGAGCCGGGGGGCACTGAAGCTTTCTTT
TRBV10-1	.	.	TRBJ1-6	CASSVQTNSPLHF	TGCGCCAGCAGTGTCCAGACCAATTCACCCCTCCACTTT
TRBV15	TRBD1	.	TRBJ2-1	CATNPGGSQAYNEQFF	TGTGCCACCAACCCAGGGGGCTCTCAAGCTTACAATGAGCAGTTCTTC
TRBV10-3	TRBD1	.	TRBJ1-6	CAIRRQGSSYNSPLHF	TGTGCCATCAGGCGACAGGGCAGCTCCTATAATTCACCCCTCCACTTT
TRBV6-1	.	many	TRBJ1-5	CASRWTADSNQPQHF	TGTGCCAGCAGGTGGACAGCGGATAGCAATCAGCCCCAGCATTTT
TRBV29-1	.	.	TRBJ2-7	CSVEDSTRSAYEQYF	TGCAGCGTTGAAGATAGCACGAGGAGCGCCTACGAGCAGTACTTC
TRBV7-9	.	.	TRBJ2-2	CASSLVVPVSGELFF	TGTGCCAGCAGCTTAGTAGTCCCTGTCAGCGGGGAGCTGTTTTTT
TRBV27	.	.	TRBJ2-1	CASSLTGATIEQFF	TGTGCCAGCAGCCTTACGGGGGCTACTATTGAGCAGTTCTTC
TRBV29-1	.	.	TRBJ2-1	CSVEGGETYNEQFF	TGCAGCGTTGAAGGAGGGGAGACTTACAATGAGCAGTTCTTC